What follows is one T cell receptor (beta chain) and its context. In TCRdb, the RT-PCR reads were re-called with MiXCR into one record per CDR3 protein. The sample has around 700,000 distinct CDR3 sequences; 13% to 15% are singletons. With V trimmed by 5 bases and J by 5 bases, 6 bases remained unmatched. Germline CDR1 is DFQATT and CDR2 is SNEGSKA (reference sequence). The CDR3 covers 13 residues. V gene TRBV20-1 combines with J gene TRBJ1-5; 7 positions match TRBD1. The sequence was obtained from a female donor in good health, serving as a healthy control. Sequenced sample: memory CD4+ T cells from blood. The CDR3 reads CSAQPTGDQPQHF. CDR3 bases: TGCAGTGCTCAGCCTACAGGGGATCAGCCCCAGCATTTT.